The present T cell receptor beta chain was sequenced within a study of blood T cell repertoires in COVID-19. This CDR3 comprises 17 residues. The assay was immunoSEQ multiplex PCR, and TCRdb's table has in-frame clones only and misses some. Seen here are over 150,000 clones, more than 85% observed once, and the top ten hold under 0.7%. The V and J genes are TRBV1 and TRBJ2-1; no DNA check was done on the table's D call, TRBD1. TRBV1 is an annotated pseudogene. Sequencing was carried out using peripheral blood. This clonotype originated in a man aged 55 to 70 with COVID-19, enrolled during active disease. The CDR3 DNA reads as TGCACCAGCAGCCCGTCCCCGTGTCACAGCTCCTACAATGAGCAGTTCTTC. Protein: CTSSPSPCHSSYNEQFF.